A single T cell receptor beta chain is shown here with its context. The record originates from a study of blood T cell repertoires in COVID-19. Study context: Sample material is recorded as cDNA or gDNA derived from T cells, B-cell-depleted T cells, or PBMCs.

This table comes from immunoSEQ multiplex PCR, and its TCRdb copy is limited to in-frame clones, with some not included. The profile covers about 27,000 clones, with more than 85% appearing a single time and about 17% taken by the ten largest. The CDR3 has 17 residues. Germline CDR1 SGDLS, CDR2 YYNGEE. The trim removed 4 bases at V and 1 base at J, leaving 9 bases unmatched. Sequencing was done on a sample of peripheral blood. The TCR originated in a human donor with active COVID-19. The donor label of this sample is uncertain. V usage is TRBV9 and J usage is TRBJ1-2; TRBD1 agrees at 11 bases. The CDR3 loop is CASSIRDRGFHNYGYTF. Written as DNA, the CDR3 is TGTGCCAGCAGCATACGGGACAGGGGGTTTCATAACTATGGCTACACCTTC.